These 29 T cell receptor beta chains were sequenced from one sample in a study of long-term antiretroviral therapy in people with HIV. immunoSEQ v3.0 was run at survey level. Generated by immunoSEQ multiplex PCR, the TCRdb table keeps only in-frame clones and is missing some. The data show about 36,000 clones, roughly 78% seen once. The sample was unsorted PBMCs, taken 3.4 years after starting antiretroviral therapy. The source of these receptors is a man aged 25-45 years with HIV.

The chain couples TRBV6-6 to TRBJ1-2; D may be TRBD1 (5 bases). The V end lost 10 bases, the J end lost 4 bases, and 13 bases lay between the germline ends. The CDR3 is made up of 12 amino acids. CDR1 is MNHNY and CDR2 is SVGAGI in the germline V gene (reference sequence). The DNA of the CDR3 is TGTGCCACTTCGGAGGGGTCCTATGGCTACACCTTC. This codes for CATSEGSYGYTF.

This CDR3 reads CASSPIALQAGQEQYF. Written as DNA, the CDR3 is TGTGCCAGCAGCCCGATAGCCCTTCAGGCAGGGCAGGAGCAGTACTTC. This chain joins TRBV7-6 and TRBJ2-7; a possible D gene is TRBD1 (5 bases). From germline, CDR1 is SGHVS and CDR2 FNYEAQ. V shed 5 bases and J shed 7 bases, with 24 bases lying between them. The CDR3 sequence is 16 residues long.

The chain links TRBV27 to TRBJ2-3; 10 bases line up with TRBD2. The CDR3 is 14 residues long. After removal of 7 bases from V and 6 bases from J, the junction contained 7 bases not matched to a gene. Germline lookup yields CDR1 MNHEY and CDR2 SMNVEV (reference sequence). The CDR3 bases are TGTGCCAGCACAAGCGGGAGGGCAGGGGATACGCAGTATTTT. Protein product: CASTSGRAGDTQYF.

V and J are TRBV7-2 and TRBJ1-2; D remains unclear. CDR1 and CDR2 (germline): SGHTA, FQGNSA. The CDR3 is 12 residues long. With 1 base removed from V and 8 bases from J, the gap between germline ends came to 8 bases. Here the CDR3 reads CASSLVKGGYTF. The CDR3 DNA follows: TGTGCCAGCAGCTTAGTCAAAGGGGGCTACACCTTC.

This clone was observed a single time. For the CDR3, the DNA is TGTGCCAGCAGCTCTCGCGTATGGAACACTGAAGCTTTCTTT. This translates into CASSSRVWNTEAFF. The rearrangement joins TRBV7-2 to TRBJ1-1, with D unclear. The V gene's germline CDR1 is SGHTA and CDR2 FQGNSA. This CDR3 is built from 14 residues. With 4 bases removed from V and 1 base from J, the gap between germline ends came to 10 bases.

This chain uses TRBV9 with TRBJ2-4; the D is unclear. CDR1 SGDLS and CDR2 YYNGEE come from the germline V gene. The CDR3 is 12 amino acids. V gave up 3 bases and J gave up 8 bases, with 9 bases separating them. CDR3 bases: TGTGCCAGCAGCGACTTGACTGACATTCAGTACTTC. As protein: CASSDLTDIQYF.

The DNA for the CDR3 is TGCAGCGTTGATGGTCCAGGCTACAATGAGCAGTTCTTC. This sequence encodes CSVDGPGYNEQFF. The rearrangement links TRBV29-1 to TRBJ2-1, with D unresolved. V was clipped by 3 bases and J by 3 bases, with 9 bases between them. Germline V lookup: CDR1 SQVTM, CDR2 ANQGSEA. The CDR3 is made up of 13 amino acids.

The chain uses TRBV5-1 and TRBJ1-6; D is possibly TRBD1 (5 bases). This CDR3 has 16 amino acids. V shed 1 base and J shed 10 bases, with 18 bases lying between them. Germline values: CDR1 SGHRS, CDR2 YFSETQ. CDR3 sequence reads: CASSLIEGYQGSPLHF. The CDR3 nucleotides are TGCGCCAGCAGCTTGATCGAGGGGTATCAAGGATCACCCCTCCACTTT. Together with reference TRBV5-1 and TRBJ1-6, the CDR3 gives the full variable domain: KAGVTQTPRYLIKTRGQQVTLSCSPISGHRSVSWYQQTPGQGLQFLFEYFSETQRNKGNFPGRFSGRQFSNSRSEMNVSTLELGDSALYLCASSLIEGYQGSPLHFGNGTRLTVT.

The rearrangement uses TRBV28 and TRBJ2-7, with D possibly being TRBD1 (6 bases). V was pared by 2 bases and J by 0 bases, with 8 bases between. Looked up from germline, CDR1 is MDHEN and CDR2 is SYDVKM. This CDR3 comprises 14 residues. This CDR3 is CASSLTGLSYEQYF. CDR3 sequence (DNA): TGTGCCAGCAGTTTAACAGGGCTCTCCTACGAGCAGTACTTC.

The V call is TRBV10-3, the J call TRBJ2-7; the D gene could be TRBD1 or TRBD2 (5 bases each). The CDR3 length is 14 residues. The V and J ends lost 7 bases and 6 bases respectively, with 19 bases between them. The germline V gene encodes CDR1 ENHRY and CDR2 SYGVKD. CDR3 region: CAIMIGGRAGEQYF. The CDR3 DNA reads as TGTGCCATCATGATCGGTGGCAGGGCGGGCGAGCAGTACTTC.

The J gene is TRBJ2-5, the V gene TRBV7-9, with a weak D call TRBD1 (6 bases). Trimming stripped 4 bases from V and 4 bases from J, with 13 bases between. The CDR3 spans 14 residues. Germline V gene data show CDR1 as SEHNR and CDR2 as FQNEAQ (reference sequence). The CDR3 reads CASSSGQTRETQYF. The CDR3 region has the DNA TGTGCCAGCAGCTCCGGACAGACCCGAGAGACCCAGTACTTC.

The rearrangement uses TRBV5-4 and TRBJ2-3; D may be TRBD1 (5 bases). V lost 0 bases to trimming and J lost 1 base, with 12 bases between them. CDR3 size: 16 residues. Germline values: CDR1 SGHNT, CDR2 YYREEE (reference sequence). The CDR3 reads CASSLGSRVGTDTQYF. The CDR3 nucleotides are TGTGCCAGCAGCTTGGGAAGCAGGGTCGGCACAGATACGCAGTATTTT.

This chain uses TRBV6-7 with TRBJ1-5; D is ambiguous. TRBV6-7 has ORF status, its function being uncertain. CDR3 length: 12 residues. V was cut by 6 bases and J by 7 bases, with 10 bases left in between. The CDR3 coding sequence is TGTGCCAGCAGCCGCCTCCGACAGCCCCAGCATTTT. Translated: CASSRLRQPQHF.

This clone was seen just once. V usage is TRBV27 and J usage is TRBJ2-1; D is unresolved. CDR1 and CDR2 from the germline V gene are MNHEY and SMNVEV (reference sequence). This CDR3 is built from 15 residues. The V and J ends lost 5 bases and 1 base respectively, with 12 bases between them. Here the CDR3 reads CASSNPLSSYNEQFF. The CDR3 DNA follows: TGTGCCAGCAGTAACCCCCTTTCTTCCTACAATGAGCAGTTCTTC.

V usage is TRBV28 and J usage is TRBJ2-7; TRBD2 agrees at 13 bases. The germline V gene has CDR1 MDHEN and CDR2 SYDVKM. This CDR3 spans 14 amino acids. The ends lost 8 bases at V and 0 bases at J; junction bases unmatched: 1. CDR3 nucleotide sequence: TGTGCCAGCGGGACTAGCGGGACCTCCTACGAGCAGTACTTC. Amino acids: CASGTSGTSYEQYF.

The chain employs TRBV5-1 and TRBJ2-5; TRBD1 or TRBD2 may be the D gene (7 bases each). The CDR3 extends over 15 amino acids. The ends were cut back, 4 bases at V and 9 bases at J, with 22 bases in the middle. Germline loops: CDR1 SGHRS, CDR2 YFSETQ. CDR3 in DNA: TGCGCCAGCAGCCCCGAGGGACCTCAGGGGGGGGCCCAGTACTTC. Encoded protein: CASSPEGPQGGAQYF.

This chain connects TRBV27 to TRBJ2-7; 9 bases are shared with TRBD2. Trimming at V came to 3 bases and at J to 3 bases, leaving 0 bases not matched to a gene. The CDR3 has 13 amino acids. Germline V lookup: CDR1 MNHEY, CDR2 SMNVEV (reference sequence). CDR3 sequence reads: CASSLREGYEQYF. DNA for the CDR3: TGTGCCAGCAGTTTGCGGGAGGGCTACGAGCAGTACTTC.

The V and J genes are TRBV29-1 and TRBJ2-3; TRBD1 might be the D (6 bases). The CDR3 has 13 residues. Between the trimmed V and J ends, which lost 7 bases and 3 bases, there was a span of 14 bases. Germline CDR1 and CDR2: SQVTM and ANQGSEA. This CDR3 is CSAPGHITDTQYF. The CDR3 bases are TGCAGCGCACCGGGACATATTACAGATACGCAGTATTTT.

The chain couples TRBV5-6 to TRBJ1-5; D perhaps matches TRBD1 (6 bases). V dropped 4 bases and J dropped 1 base, with 12 bases sitting between them. This CDR3 has 15 residues. Germline V gene lookup returns CDR1 SGHDT and CDR2 YYEEEE. The CDR3 DNA is TGTGCCAGCAGCCTGGGGGGCGCGAGCAATCAGCCCCAGCATTTT. Translated: CASSLGGASNQPQHF.

V is TRBV6-5 and J is TRBJ2-1; the match to TRBD2 covers 11 bases. The CDR3 is 14 residues long. Unmatched junction bases numbered 8, after V lost 7 bases and J lost 9 bases. Germline CDR1 reads MNHEY; CDR2 reads SVGAGI. CDR3 in DNA: TGTGCCAGCACCGCACTAGCGGGAGCGGGTGAGCAGTTCTTC. Its protein is CASTALAGAGEQFF.

The chain uses TRBV13 and TRBJ2-2; no clear D. V lost 3 bases and J lost 6, with 5 bases in between. This CDR3 region has 12 residues. Germline CDR1 reads PRHDT; CDR2 reads FYEKMQ (reference sequence). The CDR3 reads CASSFQPGELFF. CDR3 in DNA: TGTGCCAGCAGCTTTCAGCCCGGGGAGCTGTTTTTT.

This clone was counted only a few times. The CDR3 loop reads CASSQQASSGNTIYF. CDR3 DNA sequence: TGTGCCAGCAGCCAACAGGCCAGCTCTGGAAACACCATATATTTT. The chain has TRBV14 and TRBJ1-3, with unresolved D. Germline V gene lookup returns CDR1 SGHDN and CDR2 FVKESK. The ends were cut back, 2 bases at V and 0 bases at J, with 8 bases in the middle. This CDR3 contains 15 residues.

The chain links TRBV7-2 to TRBJ2-3; D gene uncertain. V shed 1 base and J shed 1 base, with 9 bases lying between them. CDR1 and CDR2 (germline): SGHTA, FQGNSA. The CDR3 covers 15 residues. The CDR3 loop is CASSLGSVGTDTQYF. CDR3 coding DNA: TGTGCCAGCAGCTTAGGTTCCGTTGGCACAGATACGCAGTATTTT.

This clone has only a few counts. The V gene is TRBV15, the J gene TRBJ2-3; 8 bases map to TRBD2. The CDR3 consists of 15 residues. V lost 0 bases and J lost 4; bases outside the gene matches: 3. CDR1 and CDR2 from the germline V gene are LNHNV and YYDKDF (reference sequence). CDR3 DNA sequence: TGTGCCACCAGCAGAGATAAGACTAGCGCAGATACGCAGTATTTT. This codes for CATSRDKTSADTQYF.

The chain uses TRBV18 and TRBJ2-7; D possibly corresponds to TRBD1 (6 bases). Germline CDR1 KGHSH, CDR2 LQKENI. Trimming removed 3 bases at V and 4 bases at J, with 13 bases between. The CDR3 sequence is 14 residues long. CDR3 protein: CASSPSDRRYEQYF. CDR3 DNA: TGTGCCAGCTCACCCTCGGACAGACGGTACGAGCAGTACTTC.

J is TRBJ2-7 and V is TRBV6-1; 8 bases align to TRBD2. This CDR3 has 17 residues. CDR1 is MNHNS, CDR2 SASEGT, per germline. The trim removed 3 bases at V and 2 bases at J, leaving 12 bases unmatched. This CDR3 reads CASSDPPGLGNAYEQYF. Written as DNA, the CDR3 is TGTGCCAGCAGTGACCCTCCGGGACTAGGGAACGCCTACGAGCAGTACTTC.

The genes are TRBV15 and TRBJ2-6; D is unclear. The CDR3 has 14 amino acids. Germline V gives CDR1 LNHNV, CDR2 YYDKDF (reference sequence). The germline V and J ends were trimmed by 7 bases and 0 bases, with 7 bases remaining between them. The CDR3 loop reads CATTTGSGANVLTF. CDR3 DNA: TGTGCCACCACCACGGGCTCTGGGGCCAACGTCCTGACTTTC. The full variable domain, completed using reference TRBV15 and TRBJ2-6, is DAMVIQNPRYQVTQFGKPVTLSCSQTLNHNVMYWYQQKSSQAPKLLFHYYDKDFNNEADTPDNFQSRRPNTSFCFLDIRSPGLGDTAMYLCATTTGSGANVLTFGAGSRLTVL.

This clone was seen once. The J gene is TRBJ1-2, the V gene TRBV4-2; D is uncertain. The CDR3 spans 14 residues. Per germline, CDR1 LGHNA and CDR2 YNFKEQ. V lost 3 bases to trimming and J lost 4 bases, with 12 bases between them. The CDR3 DNA reads TGTGCCAGCAGCCAGAATCAACTGTTCTATGGCTACACCTTC. It specifies CASSQNQLFYGYTF.

The chain uses TRBV6-6 and TRBJ1-2; TRBD1 might be the D (6 bases). The ends were cut back, 5 bases at V and 6 bases at J, with 16 bases in the middle. The CDR3 totals 14 residues. The germline CDR1 and CDR2 sequences are MNHNY and SVGAGI (reference sequence). The CDR3 DNA is TGTGCCAGCAGTAATCGGGGGGGCATGGATGGCTACACCTTC. Translated, it gives CASSNRGGMDGYTF.